This record concerns one T cell receptor beta chain sequence. This clonotype registers as large (0.1 to 1%) by frequency; no count is noted. Its recognized antigen is unknown. This sample was taken from a study of T cell clusters in autoimmune cytopenias (dated by TCRdb to 2018 to 2020). At the level of the whole study: Per sample, TRB sequencing gave a median depth of about 49,000 reads and a median of around 2,200 distinct TRB clonotypes. Alongside healthy, CLL and autoimmune hepatitis controls, autoimmune cytopenia patients had their peripheral blood TRB and IGH repertoires sequenced at active disease and again during treatment follow-up. The goal of the study was to find out whether patients with autoimmune cytopenia have a disease-specific immune repertoire signature that could be used as a blood-based biomarker. On the study overall, not on this receptor specifically: In the comparison of secondary cytopenia with CLL, no cluster-lack signature showed up, apparently because the dominant lymphoma-associated repertoire masked the signature. TRB repertoire shifts, with less even repertoires in secondary cytopenia and CLL, mostly reflected lymphoma bias rather than autoimmunity. GLIPH results suggested that primary autoimmune cytopenia patients were missing physiological T cell clusters, with fewer than 60 clusters found only in healthy donors compared with roughly 15 found only in patients. Compared with active autoimmune hepatitis patients, healthy donors had almost three times as many exclusive TRB clusters, a finding consistent with an autoimmunity-wide signature. The T cell clusters were defined only in silico, and the functional role of the clusters still needed to be validated experimentally.

CDR3 length: 14 amino acids, cysteine to phenylalanine. The record lacks a DNA sequence. CDR1 and CDR2 are read off the germline V gene (reference sequence) as GTSNPN and SVGIG. To amplify TRB rearrangements, a touch-down multiplex PCR protocol was run with the TRB-A and TRB-B primer pools combined in a single tube. Illumina adapters and sample indices were added to the amplicons through two consecutive PCR reactions performed with Phusion HS II polymerase. After gel purification with the NucleoSpin Gel and PCR Clean-up kit, the amplicons were quantified by Qubit and checked for quality on an Agilent 2100 Bioanalyzer. Libraries were sequenced on an Illumina MiSeq using 600-cycle, single-indexed, paired-end runs. In the source study's methods: MiXCR version 2.1.12 with the default MiXCR reference library was used to align and assemble TRB reads. A clone was defined by each unique CDR3 nucleotide sequence, and analysis was restricted to productive sequences with at least two reads. To assess repertoire diversity, an R script computed alpha-parameterized diversity profiles (alpha 0 to 5), which included the Shannon (alpha 1) and Simpson (alpha 2) indices. Combinatorial TRB VJ usage was calculated with the tcR package and was compared between cohorts by principal component analysis performed with ade4. Using GLIPH, TCRbeta CDR3s were clustered on pairs of cohorts matched for age and read depth, and a Wilcoxon test was used to compare cluster frequencies. Based on TCRdb reprocessing of the reads, there is one entry per CDR3 protein sequence, and DNA is missing. The V and J calls were determined by TCRdb, not by the authors. This sample's table lists some 4,000 distinct CDR3 sequences. The ten largest clonotypes hold around 16% of the sample.

Per sample, around 0.25 ug of peripheral blood genomic DNA, tens of thousands of genome equivalents, was used for TRB amplification. This clonotype was sampled from a human donor with an autoimmune cytopenia or autoimmune hepatitis (not recorded which). The chain uses TRBV30 and TRBJ1-5; TCRdb picks TRBD1, but there is no DNA to check that call. The source material was peripheral blood. Here the CDR3 is given as CAWSVGGEGQPQHF.